The following is a T cell receptor beta chain sequence with its context. This sample was taken from a study of blood T cell repertoires in COVID-19. Overall study: Samples taken during acute and convalescent COVID-19 were collected in the United States, Italy and Spain. Sources were T cells, B-cell-depleted T cells, or PBMCs; the material itself was cDNA or gDNA.

V was trimmed by 0 bases and J by 8 bases, leaving 16 bases between them. The CDR3 has 15 amino acids. Germline CDR1 LGHNA, CDR2 YNFKEQ. Original handling: Nucleated cell number was recorded as an estimate derived from reference gene primer amplification. Only in-frame clones appear in the TCRdb table, and some are missing; sequencing was by immunoSEQ multiplex PCR. Clonal size and the V and J genes are those of that table, whereas D and trimming came from the DNA. The profile shows under 300,000 clones, 82% of them singletons. The genes are TRBV4-2 and TRBJ1-2; a weak D match, TRBD1 (6 bases). The sample taken for sequencing was peripheral blood. The TCR originated in a woman in her sixties with active or convalescent COVID-19. This CDR3 is CASSQDQGSTGGYTF. The DNA of the CDR3 is TGTGCCAGCAGCCAAGATCAGGGGAGCACAGGCGGCTACACCTTC.